One T cell receptor (beta chain) is described in this entry. Its cognate antigen is unknown. The data were obtained in a study of identical twins. Study outcomes and limitations: Analyses of zero insertions could, in part, be confounded by invariant MAIT and iNKT cells.

TCRdb re-called the 5' RACE reads through MiXCR, storing one row per CDR3 protein. The sample consists of 500,000 to 650,000 distinct CDR3 sequences, about a fifth of them appearing once. V lost 5 bases, J lost 6 bases, and 20 bases lay in between. From germline, CDR1 is SEHNR and CDR2 FQNEAQ (reference sequence). The CDR3 is 16 amino acids. Healthy Caucasians made up all donors. The sample was also linked to a second study, of yellow fever vaccine responses in identical twins. In that study: The authors reported partly convergent, partly personalized vaccine responses in identical twins.

The specimen sequenced was CD4+ T cells sorted from blood. The rearrangement uses TRBV7-9 and TRBJ2-1, with D possibly called TRBD1 or TRBD2 (6 bases each). This sequence was found in a woman younger than 35 in good health. CDR3 bases: TGTGCCAGCAGCCTAGGGGAGCGCGGAGGGGGCAATGAGCAGTTCTTC. Protein product: CASSLGERGGGNEQFF.